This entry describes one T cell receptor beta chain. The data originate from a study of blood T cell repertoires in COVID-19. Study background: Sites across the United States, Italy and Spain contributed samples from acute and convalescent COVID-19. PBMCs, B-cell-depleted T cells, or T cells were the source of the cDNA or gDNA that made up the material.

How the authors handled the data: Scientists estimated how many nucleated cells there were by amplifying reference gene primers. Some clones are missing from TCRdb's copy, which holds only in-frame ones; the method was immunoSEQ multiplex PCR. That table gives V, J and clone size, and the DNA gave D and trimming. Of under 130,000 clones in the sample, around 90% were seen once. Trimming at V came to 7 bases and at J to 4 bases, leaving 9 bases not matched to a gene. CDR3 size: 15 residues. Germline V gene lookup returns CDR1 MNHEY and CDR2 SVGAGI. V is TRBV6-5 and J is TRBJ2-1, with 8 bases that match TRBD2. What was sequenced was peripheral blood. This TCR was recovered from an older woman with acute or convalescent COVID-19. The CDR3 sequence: CASIESGSSYNEQFF. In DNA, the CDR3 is TGTGCCAGCATCGAAAGCGGGAGTTCTTACAATGAGCAGTTCTTC.